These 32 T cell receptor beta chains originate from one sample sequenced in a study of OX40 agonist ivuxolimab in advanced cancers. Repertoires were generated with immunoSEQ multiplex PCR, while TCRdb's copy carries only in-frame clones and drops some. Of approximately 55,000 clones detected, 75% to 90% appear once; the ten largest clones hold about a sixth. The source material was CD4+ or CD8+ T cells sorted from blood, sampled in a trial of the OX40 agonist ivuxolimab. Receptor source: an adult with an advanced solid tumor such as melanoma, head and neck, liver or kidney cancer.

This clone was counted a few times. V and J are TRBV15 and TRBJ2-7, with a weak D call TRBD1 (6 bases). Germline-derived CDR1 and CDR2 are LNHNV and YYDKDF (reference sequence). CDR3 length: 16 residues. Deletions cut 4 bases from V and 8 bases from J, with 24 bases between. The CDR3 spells CATSKDRSQTHSQQYF. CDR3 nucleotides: TGTGCCACCAGCAAGGACAGATCGCAGACCCACTCCCAGCAGTACTTC. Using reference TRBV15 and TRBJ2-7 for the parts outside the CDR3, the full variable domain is DAMVIQNPRYQVTQFGKPVTLSCSQTLNHNVMYWYQQKSSQAPKLLFHYYDKDFNNEADTPDNFQSRRPNTSFCFLDIRSPGLGDTAMYLCATSKDRSQTHSQQYFGPGTRLTVT.

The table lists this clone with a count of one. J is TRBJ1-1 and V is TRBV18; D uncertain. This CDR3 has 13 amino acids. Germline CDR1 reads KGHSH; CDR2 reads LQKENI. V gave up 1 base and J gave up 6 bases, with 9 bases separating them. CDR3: CASSPLIGAEAFF. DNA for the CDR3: TGTGCCAGCTCACCACTCATTGGCGCTGAAGCTTTCTTT.

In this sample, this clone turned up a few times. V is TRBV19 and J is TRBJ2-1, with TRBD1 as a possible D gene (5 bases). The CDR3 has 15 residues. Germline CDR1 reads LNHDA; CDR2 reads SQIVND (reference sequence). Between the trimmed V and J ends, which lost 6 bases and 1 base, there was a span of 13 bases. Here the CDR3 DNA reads TGTGCCAGTAGCCCGGGCAGGGTGTCCTACAATGAGCAGTTCTTC. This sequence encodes CASSPGRVSYNEQFF.

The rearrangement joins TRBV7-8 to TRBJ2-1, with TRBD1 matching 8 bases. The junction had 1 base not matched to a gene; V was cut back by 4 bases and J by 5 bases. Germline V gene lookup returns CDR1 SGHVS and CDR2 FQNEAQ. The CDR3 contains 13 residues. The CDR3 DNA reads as TGTGCCAGCAGCTGGGACAGGCACAATGAGCAGTTCTTC. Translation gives CASSWDRHNEQFF.

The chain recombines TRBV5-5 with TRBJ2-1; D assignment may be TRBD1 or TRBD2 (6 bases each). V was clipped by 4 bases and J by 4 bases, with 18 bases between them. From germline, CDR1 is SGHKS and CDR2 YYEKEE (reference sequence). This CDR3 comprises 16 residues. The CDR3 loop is CASSPDGGAGYNEQFF. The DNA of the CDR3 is TGTGCCAGCAGCCCGGACGGGGGCGCGGGATACAATGAGCAGTTCTTC.

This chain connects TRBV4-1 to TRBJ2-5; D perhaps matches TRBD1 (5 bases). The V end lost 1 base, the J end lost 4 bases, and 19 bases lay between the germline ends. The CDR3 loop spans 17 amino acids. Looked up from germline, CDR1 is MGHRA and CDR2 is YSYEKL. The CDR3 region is CASSQGGRGHQGETQYF. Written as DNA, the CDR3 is TGCGCCAGCAGCCAAGGGGGAAGGGGCCACCAAGGAGAGACCCAGTACTTC.

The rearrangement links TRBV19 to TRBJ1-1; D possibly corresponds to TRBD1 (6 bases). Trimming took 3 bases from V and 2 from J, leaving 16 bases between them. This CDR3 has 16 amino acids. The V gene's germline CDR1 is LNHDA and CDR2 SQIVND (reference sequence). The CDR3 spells CASSMFPGELNTEAFF. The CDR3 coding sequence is TGTGCCAGTAGTATGTTCCCAGGGGAACTCAACACTGAAGCTTTCTTT.

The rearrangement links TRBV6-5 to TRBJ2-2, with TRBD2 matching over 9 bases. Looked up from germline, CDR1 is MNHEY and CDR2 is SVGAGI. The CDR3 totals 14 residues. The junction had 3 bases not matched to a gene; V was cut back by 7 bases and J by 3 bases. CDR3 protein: CASMLAGHTGELFF. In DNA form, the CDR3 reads TGTGCCAGCATGCTAGCGGGACACACCGGGGAGCTGTTTTTT.

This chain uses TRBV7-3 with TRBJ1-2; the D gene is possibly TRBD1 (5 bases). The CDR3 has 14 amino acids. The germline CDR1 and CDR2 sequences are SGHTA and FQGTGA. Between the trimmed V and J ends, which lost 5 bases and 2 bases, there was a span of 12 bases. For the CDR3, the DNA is TGTGCCAGCAGCCCTTTCTCAGGGAACTATGGCTACACCTTC. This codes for CASSPFSGNYGYTF. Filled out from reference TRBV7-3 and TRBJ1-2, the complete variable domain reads GAGVSQTPSNKVTEKGKYVELRCDPISGHTALYWYRQSLGQGPEFLIYFQGTGAADDSGLPNDRFFAVRPEGSVSTLKIQRTERGDSAVYLCASSPFSGNYGYTFGSGTRLTVV.

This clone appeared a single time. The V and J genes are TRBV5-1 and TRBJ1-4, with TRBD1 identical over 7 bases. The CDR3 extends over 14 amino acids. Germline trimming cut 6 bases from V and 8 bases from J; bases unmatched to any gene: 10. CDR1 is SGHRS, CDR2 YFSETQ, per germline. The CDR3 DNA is TGCGCCAGCATGCGCGGGACAGCCCAAGAAAAACTGTTTTTT. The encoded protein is CASMRGTAQEKLFF.

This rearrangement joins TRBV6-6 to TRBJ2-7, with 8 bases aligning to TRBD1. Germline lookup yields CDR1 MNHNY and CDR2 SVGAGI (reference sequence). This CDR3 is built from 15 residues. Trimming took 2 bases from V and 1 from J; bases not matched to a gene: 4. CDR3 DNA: TGTGCCAGCAGTTACCGGCAGGGGGCTTCCTACGAGCAGTACTTC. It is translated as CASSYRQGASYEQYF.

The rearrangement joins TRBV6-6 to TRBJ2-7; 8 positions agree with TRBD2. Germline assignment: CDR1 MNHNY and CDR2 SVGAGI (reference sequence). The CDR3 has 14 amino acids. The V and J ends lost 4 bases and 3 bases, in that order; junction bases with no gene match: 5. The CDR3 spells CASSFSGGYYEQYF. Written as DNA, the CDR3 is TGTGCCAGCAGTTTCTCGGGGGGGTACTACGAGCAGTACTTC.

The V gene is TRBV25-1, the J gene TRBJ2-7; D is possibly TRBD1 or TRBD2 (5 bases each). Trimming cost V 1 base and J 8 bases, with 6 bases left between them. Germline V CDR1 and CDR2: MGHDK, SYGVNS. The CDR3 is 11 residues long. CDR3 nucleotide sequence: TGTGCCAGCAGTGAATGGGGGAAGCAGTACTTC. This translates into CASSEWGKQYF.

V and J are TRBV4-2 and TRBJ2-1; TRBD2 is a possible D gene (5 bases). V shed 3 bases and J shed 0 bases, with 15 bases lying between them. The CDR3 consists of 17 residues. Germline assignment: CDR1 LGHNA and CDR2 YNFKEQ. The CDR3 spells CASSHLADWSSYNEQFF. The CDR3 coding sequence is TGTGCCAGCAGCCACCTTGCGGACTGGAGCTCCTACAATGAGCAGTTCTTC.

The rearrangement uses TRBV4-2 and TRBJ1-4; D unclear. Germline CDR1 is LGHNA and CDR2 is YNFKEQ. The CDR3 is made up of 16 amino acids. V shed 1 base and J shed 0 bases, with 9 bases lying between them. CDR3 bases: TGTGCCAGCAGCCAAGCTTCAGTGACAACTAATGAAAAACTGTTTTTT. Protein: CASSQASVTTNEKLFF.

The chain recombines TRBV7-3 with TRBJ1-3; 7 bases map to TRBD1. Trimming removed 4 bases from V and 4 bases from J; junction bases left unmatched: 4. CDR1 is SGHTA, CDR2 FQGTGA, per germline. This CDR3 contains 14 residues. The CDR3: CASSSQGFGNTIYF. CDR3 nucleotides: TGTGCCAGCAGCTCACAGGGGTTCGGAAACACCATATATTTT. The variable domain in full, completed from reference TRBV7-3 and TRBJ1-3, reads GAGVSQTPSNKVTEKGKYVELRCDPISGHTALYWYRQSLGQGPEFLIYFQGTGAADDSGLPNDRFFAVRPEGSVSTLKIQRTERGDSAVYLCASSSQGFGNTIYFGEGSWLTVV.

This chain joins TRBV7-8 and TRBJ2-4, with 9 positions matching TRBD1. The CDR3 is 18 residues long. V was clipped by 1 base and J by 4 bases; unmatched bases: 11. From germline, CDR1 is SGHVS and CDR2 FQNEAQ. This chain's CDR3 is CASSLDGTGRLRKNIQYF. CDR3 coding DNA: TGTGCCAGCAGCTTAGACGGGACAGGGCGGCTTAGAAAAAACATTCAGTACTTC.

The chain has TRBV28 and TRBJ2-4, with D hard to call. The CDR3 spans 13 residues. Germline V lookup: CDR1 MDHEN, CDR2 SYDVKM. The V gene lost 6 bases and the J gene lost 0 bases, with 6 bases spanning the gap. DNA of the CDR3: TGTGCCAGCAGCTACGTAGCCAAAAACATTCAGTACTTC. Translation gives CASSYVAKNIQYF.

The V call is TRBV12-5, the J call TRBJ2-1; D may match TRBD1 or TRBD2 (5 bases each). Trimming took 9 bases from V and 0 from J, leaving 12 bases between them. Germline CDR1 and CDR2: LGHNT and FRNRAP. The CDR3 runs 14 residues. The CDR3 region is CASGRGGSYNEQFF. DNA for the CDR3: TGTGCTAGCGGACGGGGCGGCTCCTACAATGAGCAGTTCTTC.

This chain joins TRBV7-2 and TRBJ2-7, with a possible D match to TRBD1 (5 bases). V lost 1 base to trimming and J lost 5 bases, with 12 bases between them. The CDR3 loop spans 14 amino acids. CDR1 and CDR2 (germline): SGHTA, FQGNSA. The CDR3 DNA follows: TGTGCCAGCAGCTTAGGGGGCAGGGTGGACGAGCAGTACTTC. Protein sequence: CASSLGGRVDEQYF.

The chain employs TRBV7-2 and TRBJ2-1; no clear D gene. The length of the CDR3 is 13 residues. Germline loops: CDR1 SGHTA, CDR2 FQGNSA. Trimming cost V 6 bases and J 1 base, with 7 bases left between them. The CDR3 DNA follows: TGTGCCAGCAGGTCGAATTCCTACAATGAGCAGTTCTTC. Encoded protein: CASRSNSYNEQFF.

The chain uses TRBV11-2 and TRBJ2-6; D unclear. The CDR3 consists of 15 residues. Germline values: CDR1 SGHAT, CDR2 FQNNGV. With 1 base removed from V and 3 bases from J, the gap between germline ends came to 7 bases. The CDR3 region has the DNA TGTGCCAGCAGCTTAGTGGGCGGTGGGGCCAACGTCCTGACTTTC. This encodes CASSLVGGGANVLTF.

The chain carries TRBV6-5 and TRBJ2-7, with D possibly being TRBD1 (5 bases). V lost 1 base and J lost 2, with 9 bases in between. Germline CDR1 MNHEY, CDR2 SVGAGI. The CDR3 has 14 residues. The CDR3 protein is CASSYYAGTYEQYF. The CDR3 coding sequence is TGTGCCAGCAGTTACTATGCAGGGACCTACGAGCAGTACTTC.

This CDR3 is CASSQGQGIYEQYF. The CDR3 DNA sequence: TGTGCCAGCTCACAAGGACAGGGGATCTACGAGCAGTACTTC. The chain is built from TRBV18 and TRBJ2-7; TRBD1 aligns across 9 bases. V lost 4 bases and J lost 3; bases outside the gene matches: 4. Germline V gene lookup returns CDR1 KGHSH and CDR2 LQKENI. This CDR3 is built from 14 residues.

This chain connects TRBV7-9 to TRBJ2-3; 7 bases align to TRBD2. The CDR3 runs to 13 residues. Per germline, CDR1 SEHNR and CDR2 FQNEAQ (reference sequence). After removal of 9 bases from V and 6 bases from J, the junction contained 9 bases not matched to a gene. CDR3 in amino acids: CASRGPGGDTQYF. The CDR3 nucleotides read TGTGCCAGTAGAGGACCCGGGGGGGATACGCAGTATTTT.

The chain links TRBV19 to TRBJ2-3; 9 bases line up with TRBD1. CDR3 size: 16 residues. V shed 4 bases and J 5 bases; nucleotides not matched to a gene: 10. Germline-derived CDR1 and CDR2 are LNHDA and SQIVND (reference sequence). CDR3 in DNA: TGTGCCAGTAGTAGATACGGGACAGGGAAGAAAGATACGCAGTATTTT. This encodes CASSRYGTGKKDTQYF.

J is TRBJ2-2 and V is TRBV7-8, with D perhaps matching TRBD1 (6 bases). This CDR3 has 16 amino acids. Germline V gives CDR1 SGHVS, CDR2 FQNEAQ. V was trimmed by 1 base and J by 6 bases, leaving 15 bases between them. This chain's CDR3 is CASSLGYRVEAGELFF. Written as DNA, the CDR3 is TGTGCCAGCAGCTTAGGATACAGGGTAGAAGCCGGGGAGCTGTTTTTT.

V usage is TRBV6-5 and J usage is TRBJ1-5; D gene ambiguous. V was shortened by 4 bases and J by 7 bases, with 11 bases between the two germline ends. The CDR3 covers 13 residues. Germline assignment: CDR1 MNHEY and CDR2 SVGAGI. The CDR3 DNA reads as TGTGCCAGCAGTTCCTCAGGTTGGCAGCCCCAGCATTTT. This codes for CASSSSGWQPQHF.

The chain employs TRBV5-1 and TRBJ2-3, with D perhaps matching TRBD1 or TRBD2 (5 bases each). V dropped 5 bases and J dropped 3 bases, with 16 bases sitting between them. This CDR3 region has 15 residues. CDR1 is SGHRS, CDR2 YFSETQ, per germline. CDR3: CASSQGRGSTDTQYF. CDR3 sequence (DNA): TGCGCCAGCAGTCAGGGACGGGGTAGTACAGATACGCAGTATTTT. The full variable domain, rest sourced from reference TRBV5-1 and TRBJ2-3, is KAGVTQTPRYLIKTRGQQVTLSCSPISGHRSVSWYQQTPGQGLQFLFEYFSETQRNKGNFPGRFSGRQFSNSRSEMNVSTLELGDSALYLCASSQGRGSTDTQYFGPGTRLTVL.

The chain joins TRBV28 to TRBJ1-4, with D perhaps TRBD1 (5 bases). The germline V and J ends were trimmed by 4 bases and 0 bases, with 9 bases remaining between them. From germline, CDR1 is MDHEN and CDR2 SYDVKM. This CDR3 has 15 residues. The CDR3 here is CASSWRGSTNEKLFF. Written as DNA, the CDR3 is TGTGCCAGCAGTTGGCGGGGGTCAACTAATGAAAAACTGTTTTTT.

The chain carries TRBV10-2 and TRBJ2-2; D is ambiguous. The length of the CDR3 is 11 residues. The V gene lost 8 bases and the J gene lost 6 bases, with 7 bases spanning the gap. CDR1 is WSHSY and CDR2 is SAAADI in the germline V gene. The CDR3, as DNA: TGCGCCAGCTCCCCACCCGGGGAGCTGTTTTTT. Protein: CASSPPGELFF.

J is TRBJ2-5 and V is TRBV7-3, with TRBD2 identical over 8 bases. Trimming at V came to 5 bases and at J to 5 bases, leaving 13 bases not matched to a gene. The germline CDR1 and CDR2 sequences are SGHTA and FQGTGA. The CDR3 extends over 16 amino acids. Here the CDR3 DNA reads TGTGCCAGCAGCCGCGGGGGTAGCGGGACCGCGGAGACCCAGTACTTC. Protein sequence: CASSRGGSGTAETQYF.